This T cell receptor beta chain is from a study of blood T cell repertoires in COVID-19. Whole-study context: Some COVID-19 samples were acute and others convalescent; all came from the United States, Italy and Spain.

The study assigned cohorts using participant-reported clinical history. Each recovered donor of Cohort 3 presented with two negative PCRs, clearance, or symptom resolution. Assay: immunoSEQ multiplex PCR; the TCRdb copy retains only in-frame clones and omits some. The repertoire has a few hundred thousand clones, more than 75% of them found once; the top ten carry 10%. Germline V lookup: CDR1 ENHRY, CDR2 SYGVKD. The CDR3 is 14 residues long. V lost 7 bases to trimming and J lost 0 bases, with 11 bases between them. Sequencing used PBMCs or T cells enriched from blood (not recorded which). The V and J genes are TRBV10-3 and TRBJ2-3; D uncertain. This clonotype originated in a woman aged 18-29 years who had recovered from COVID-19. The CDR3 reads CAINGPESTDTQYF. CDR3 bases: TGTGCCATCAATGGCCCGGAGAGCACAGATACGCAGTATTTT.